This TCR beta chain was sequenced during a study of cytomegalovirus exposure and HLA in healthy donors. Study summary: There were 300 to 400 genotyped donors. Of these, roughly 80% fell in the genetic ancestry cluster associated with self-reported Caucasian donors.

Comment on this clone: Its antigen remains unidentified.

There are 16 residues in the CDR3. The ends lost 0 bases at V and 8 bases at J; junction bases unmatched: 12. Germline loops: CDR1 MNHEY, CDR2 SVGAGI. 60 Vbeta and 13 Jbeta primers were used in PCR. Clones were sequenced by immunoSEQ multiplex PCR, and TCRdb holds only the in-frame ones, with some missing. This table holds 150,000 or so clones. Study results and limitations: A later analysis linked a missense variant in DCLRE1C to the trimming of TCR beta V and J genes. The study recorded over 150 TCR beta chains that were cytomegalovirus-associated.

There were likely unrecorded immune exposures, though donors were nominally healthy when sampled. What was sequenced was PBMCs. The sequence derives from a woman between 45 and 65 years old in good health and CMV-seronegative. The rearrangement links TRBV6-5 to TRBJ1-2; the match to TRBD1 covers 7 bases. As DNA, the CDR3 is TGTGCCAGCAGTTACTCGAAAGGGGGCCTGGTTTGGGGCTACACCTTC. It encodes CASSYSKGGLVWGYTF.